This T cell receptor (beta chain) derives from a study of blood T cell repertoires in COVID-19. Whole-study context: Researchers got acute and convalescent COVID-19 samples from the United States, Italy and Spain. PBMCs, B-cell-depleted T cells, or T cells provided the cDNA or gDNA that made up the material.

Cohort placement rested on clinical history that participants reported themselves. In the original processing: Estimation of nucleated cell counts was performed using reference gene primer amplification. Data came from immunoSEQ multiplex PCR; TCRdb stores just in-frame clones and leaves some out. The D gene and trimming were derived from the DNA, and the V and J assignments and clone size from that table. Of about 480,000 clones listed, around nine tenths are singletons. Deletions cut 0 bases from V and 2 bases from J, with 12 bases between. Germline V gene sequence: CDR1 ENHRY, CDR2 SYGVKD. This CDR3 spans 16 amino acids.

The clonotype originates from a woman aged 35 to 49 who had recovered from COVID-19. The V and J genes are TRBV10-3 and TRBJ2-3; D may be TRBD1 (5 bases). The sample taken for sequencing was PBMCs or T cells enriched from blood (not recorded which). This CDR3 reads CAISESLGVVTDTQYF. CDR3 bases: TGTGCCATCAGTGAGTCGTTAGGGGTTGTCACAGATACGCAGTATTTT.